The present entry profiles one TCR beta chain with its context. Other DNA sequences in the same sample also yield this CDR3. The V end lost 5 bases, the J end lost 2 bases, and 17 bases lay between the germline ends. The germline V gene encodes CDR1 SGHTA and CDR2 FQGNSA. This CDR3 comprises 16 residues. This record belongs to a study of T cell changes during pregnancy in multiple sclerosis. Repertoires were generated with immunoSEQ multiplex PCR, while TCRdb's copy carries only in-frame clones and drops some. The sample lists more than 45,000 clones, 85% to 95% seen once, with around 0.6% in the top ten.

The source is a female donor with multiple sclerosis, enrolled in a pregnancy study. The gene calls are TRBV7-2 and TRBJ2-3, with a possible D match to TRBD2 (6 bases). The source was CD4+ T cells from peripheral blood mononuclear cells, collected in the second trimester of pregnancy. CDR3 protein: CASSLGRTTPTDTQYF. The CDR3 coding sequence is TGTGCCAGCAGCCTTGGGCGGACTACTCCCACAGATACGCAGTATTTT.